The 16 T cell receptor beta chains below were found in one sample sequenced in a study of OX40 agonist ivuxolimab in advanced cancers. Profiled with immunoSEQ multiplex PCR; TCRdb holds only in-frame clones, not every one. The repertoire holds about 44,000 clones, with approximately 80% as singletons. This specimen was CD4+ or CD8+ T cells sorted from blood, taken in a trial of the OX40 agonist ivuxolimab. These receptors all come from an adult with an advanced solid tumor such as melanoma, head and neck, liver or kidney cancer.

Details on this clone: Different DNA sequences within this sample yield the same CDR3. This rearrangement joins TRBV5-1 to TRBJ2-5; 13 nucleotides match TRBD2. Germline assignment: CDR1 SGHRS and CDR2 YFSETQ. Germline trimming cut 2 bases from V and 5 bases from J; bases unmatched to any gene: 3. This CDR3 spans 15 amino acids. CDR3 residues: CASSFGTSGAETQYF. As DNA, the CDR3 is TGCGCCAGCAGCTTCGGGACTAGCGGGGCTGAGACCCAGTACTTC.

This chain joins TRBV30 and TRBJ2-1; TRBD2 matches 7 bases. Germline V lookup: CDR1 GTSNPN, CDR2 SVGIG (reference sequence). The CDR3 has 15 amino acids. V was clipped by 0 bases and J by 4 bases; unmatched bases: 6. CDR3 residues: CAWSVTRGVYNEQFF. In nucleotides, the CDR3 is TGTGCCTGGAGTGTTACCCGGGGGGTTTACAATGAGCAGTTCTTC.

V usage is TRBV6-5 and J usage is TRBJ2-3; D call uncertain. Trimming stripped 6 bases from V and 2 bases from J, with 12 bases between. The V gene's germline CDR1 is MNHEY and CDR2 SVGAGI. The CDR3 sequence is 14 residues long. DNA for the CDR3: TGTGCCAGCAGAACGTGGAGCCCCACAGATACGCAGTATTTT. Its protein product is CASRTWSPTDTQYF.

The rearrangement uses TRBV7-3 and TRBJ2-7; D is perhaps TRBD1 or TRBD2 (7 bases each). V lost 3 bases and J 0 bases, leaving 15 bases between the germline ends. Germline lookup yields CDR1 SGHTA and CDR2 FQGTGA. There are 16 residues in the CDR3. CDR3 bases: TGTGCCAGCAGCTTTTGGGGAGGGGGCGACTCCTACGAGCAGTACTTC. Its protein is CASSFWGGGDSYEQYF. Supplemented by reference TRBV7-3 and TRBJ2-7, the full variable domain reads GAGVSQTPSNKVTEKGKYVELRCDPISGHTALYWYRQSLGQGPEFLIYFQGTGAADDSGLPNDRFFAVRPEGSVSTLKIQRTERGDSAVYLCASSFWGGGDSYEQYFGPGTRLTVT.

The chain recombines TRBV19 with TRBJ1-2; D is uncertain. V lost 3 bases and J 6 bases, leaving 11 bases between the germline ends. Germline CDR1 LNHDA, CDR2 SQIVND (reference sequence). The CDR3 has 13 amino acids. The chain's CDR3 is CASSIVVRNGYTF. The DNA for the CDR3 is TGTGCCAGTAGTATTGTGGTGAGGAATGGCTACACCTTC.

The V and J genes are TRBV7-9 and TRBJ2-7; D not resolved. V shed 5 bases and J shed 8 bases, with 16 bases lying between them. The CDR3 runs to 13 residues. CDR1 SEHNR and CDR2 FQNEAQ come from the germline V gene (reference sequence). This chain's CDR3 is CASSAERRGQQYF. The CDR3 DNA follows: TGTGCCAGCAGCGCCGAGCGACGTGGCCAGCAGTACTTC.

This chain uses TRBV29-1 with TRBJ1-1; D is unresolved. Looked up from germline, CDR1 is SQVTM and CDR2 is ANQGSEA. Trimming removed 7 bases from V and 0 bases from J, with 18 bases in between. This CDR3 contains 15 residues. The CDR3 DNA is TGCAGCGGGCTTGATCGCGGAGGCGTGAACACTGAAGCTTTCTTT. It codes for CSGLDRGGVNTEAFF.

The chain couples TRBV11-2 to TRBJ1-1, with TRBD1 matching 7 bases. The junction had 0 bases not matched to a gene; V was cut back by 1 base and J by 1 base. CDR1 and CDR2 (germline): SGHAT, FQNNGV. CDR3 length: 14 amino acids. CDR3 bases: TGTGCCAGCAGCTTAGGACAGGGGAACACTGAAGCTTTCTTT. Protein sequence: CASSLGQGNTEAFF.

The CDR3 protein is CASSLFRPGRSYDSPLHF. The CDR3 DNA follows: TGTGCCAGCAGTTTATTCAGACCCGGGCGCAGTTATGATTCACCCCTCCACTTT. The chain employs TRBV27 and TRBJ1-6, with D hard to call. The germline V gene has CDR1 MNHEY and CDR2 SMNVEV (reference sequence). The CDR3 runs 18 residues. Between the trimmed V and J ends, which lost 1 base and 8 bases, there was a span of 21 bases.

The chain is built from TRBV19 and TRBJ2-7; 7 bases map to TRBD2. Losses at the gene ends were 4 bases for V and 0 bases for J; bases not matched to a gene: 3. The CDR3 is 14 amino acids. The germline V gene encodes CDR1 LNHDA and CDR2 SQIVND (reference sequence). The CDR3 DNA sequence: TGTGCCAGTAGTACTAGCGGTTACTCCTACGAGCAGTACTTC. It yields the protein CASSTSGYSYEQYF.

The chain links TRBV30 to TRBJ1-1; D gene unclear. V gave up 3 bases and J gave up 5 bases, with 13 bases separating them. CDR1 GTSNPN and CDR2 SVGIG come from the germline V gene (reference sequence). There are 13 residues in the CDR3. DNA for the CDR3: TGTGCCTGGAGGACCAGCAGGTCTACTGAAGCTTTCTTT. It translates to CAWRTSRSTEAFF.

V and J are TRBV2 and TRBJ2-7; D possibly corresponds to TRBD1 (5 bases). The CDR3 consists of 14 residues. V gave up 9 bases and J gave up 7 bases, with 22 bases separating them. CDR1 is SNHLY, CDR2 FYNNEI, per germline. CDR3 sequence: CARQKQVNLEEQYF. The CDR3 DNA sequence: TGTGCCAGACAAAAACAGGTGAACCTGGAGGAGCAGTACTTC.

This rearrangement joins TRBV30 to TRBJ1-5; TRBD1 might be the D (5 bases). This CDR3 is built from 13 residues. V lost 2 bases and J lost 6, with 11 bases in between. Per germline, CDR1 GTSNPN and CDR2 SVGIG (reference sequence). CDR3 sequence: CAWSSGASQPQHF. As DNA, the CDR3 is TGTGCCTGGAGTAGTGGGGCCTCTCAGCCCCAGCATTTT.

The rearrangement uses TRBV23-1 and TRBJ1-2; D is ambiguous. TRBV23-1 is given ORF status, its function remaining uncertain. This CDR3 spans 16 amino acids. Trimming removed 3 bases from V and 1 base from J, with 15 bases in between. This chain's CDR3 is CASSHGPEPCNYGYTF. Written as DNA, the CDR3 is TGCGCCAGCAGTCATGGGCCAGAACCCTGTAACTATGGCTACACCTTC.

This clone was detected a few times. V usage is TRBV28 and J usage is TRBJ2-7; D unresolved. This CDR3 has 15 amino acids. V was clipped by 7 bases and J by 3 bases, with 19 bases between them. Germline V gene lookup returns CDR1 MDHEN and CDR2 SYDVKM. The CDR3 loop is CASTSVWGRVYEQYF. CDR3 DNA sequence: TGTGCCAGCACTTCAGTGTGGGGAAGGGTCTACGAGCAGTACTTC.

This clone was seen a single time. The CDR3 DNA sequence: TGTGCCAGTAGTAGAGGTGGGGGACCGTTCGTGAGCTCCTACGAGCAGTACTTC. Translating it yields CASSRGGGPFVSSYEQYF. The J gene is TRBJ2-7, the V gene TRBV19; D possibly matches TRBD1 or TRBD2 (5 bases each). This CDR3 has 18 residues. Germline V CDR1 and CDR2: LNHDA, SQIVND (reference sequence). Trimming shortened V by 4 bases and J by 0 bases, and 22 bases separated the two germline ends. The whole variable domain, filled in from reference TRBV19 and TRBJ2-7, reads DGGITQSPKYLFRKEGQNVTLSCEQNLNHDAMYWYRQDPGQGLRLIYYSQIVNDFQKGDIAEGYSVSREKKESFPLTVTSAQKNPTAFYLCASSRGGGPFVSSYEQYFGPGTRLTVT.